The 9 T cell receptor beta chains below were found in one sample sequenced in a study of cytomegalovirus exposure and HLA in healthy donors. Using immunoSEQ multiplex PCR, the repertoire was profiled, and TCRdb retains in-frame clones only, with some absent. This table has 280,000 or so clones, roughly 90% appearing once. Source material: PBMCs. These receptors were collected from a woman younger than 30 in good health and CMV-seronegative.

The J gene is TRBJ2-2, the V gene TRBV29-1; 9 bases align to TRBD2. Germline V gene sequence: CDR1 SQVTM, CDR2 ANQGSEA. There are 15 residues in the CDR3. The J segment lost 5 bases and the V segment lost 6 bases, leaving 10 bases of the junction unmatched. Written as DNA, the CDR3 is TGCAGCGTGAGAGGTAGCGGGAGACGGACCGGGGAGCTGTTTTTT. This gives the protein CSVRGSGRRTGELFF.

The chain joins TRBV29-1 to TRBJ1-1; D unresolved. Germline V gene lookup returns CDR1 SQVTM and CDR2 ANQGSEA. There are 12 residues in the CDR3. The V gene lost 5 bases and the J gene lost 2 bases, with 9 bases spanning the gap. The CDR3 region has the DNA TGCAGCGTTAGAACATACAACACTGAAGCTTTCTTT. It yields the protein CSVRTYNTEAFF.

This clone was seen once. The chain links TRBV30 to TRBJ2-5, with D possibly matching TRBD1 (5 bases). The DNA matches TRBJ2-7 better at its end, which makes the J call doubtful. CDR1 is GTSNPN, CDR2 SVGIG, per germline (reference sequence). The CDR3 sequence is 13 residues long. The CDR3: CALRQGPAYEQYF. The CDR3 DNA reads TGTGCCCTCCGTCAGGGTCCGGCCTACGAGCAGTACTTC.

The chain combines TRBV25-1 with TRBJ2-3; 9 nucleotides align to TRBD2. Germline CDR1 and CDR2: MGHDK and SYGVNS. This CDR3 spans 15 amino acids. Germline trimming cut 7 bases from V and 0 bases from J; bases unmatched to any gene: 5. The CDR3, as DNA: TGTGCCAGCACATCGCGGGAGGGGAGCACAGATACGCAGTATTTT. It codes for CASTSREGSTDTQYF.

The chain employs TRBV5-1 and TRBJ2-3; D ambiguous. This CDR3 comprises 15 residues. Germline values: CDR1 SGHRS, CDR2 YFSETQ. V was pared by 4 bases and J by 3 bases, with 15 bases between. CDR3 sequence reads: CASSLQRGRTDTQYF. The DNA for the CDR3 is TGCGCCAGCAGCCTTCAGCGAGGCAGAACAGATACGCAGTATTTT.

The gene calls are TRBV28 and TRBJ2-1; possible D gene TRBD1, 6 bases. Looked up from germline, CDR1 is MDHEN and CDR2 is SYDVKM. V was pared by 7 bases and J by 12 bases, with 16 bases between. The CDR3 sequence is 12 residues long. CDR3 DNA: TGTGCCAGCACCACGCAGGGGACGGGGCAGTTCTTC. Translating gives CASTTQGTGQFF.

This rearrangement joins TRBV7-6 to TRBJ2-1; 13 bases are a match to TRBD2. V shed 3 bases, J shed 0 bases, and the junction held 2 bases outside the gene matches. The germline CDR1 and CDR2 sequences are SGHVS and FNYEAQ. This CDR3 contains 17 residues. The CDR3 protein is CASSFRTSGSSYNEQFF. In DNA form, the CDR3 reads TGTGCCAGCAGCTTCCGGACTAGCGGGAGCTCCTACAATGAGCAGTTCTTC.

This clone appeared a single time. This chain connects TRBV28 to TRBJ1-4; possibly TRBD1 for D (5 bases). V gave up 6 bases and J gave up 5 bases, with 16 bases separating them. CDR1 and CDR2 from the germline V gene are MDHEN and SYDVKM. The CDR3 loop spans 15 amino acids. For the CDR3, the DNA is TGTGCCAGCAGCTCACCGGGGGAAATAAATGAAAAACTGTTTTTT. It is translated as CASSSPGEINEKLFF.

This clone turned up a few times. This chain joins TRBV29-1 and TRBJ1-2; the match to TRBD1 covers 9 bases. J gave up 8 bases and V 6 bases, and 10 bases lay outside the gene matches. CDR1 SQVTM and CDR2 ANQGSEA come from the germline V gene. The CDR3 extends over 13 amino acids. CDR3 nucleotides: TGCAGCGTCCCAGGGACAGGGAGGGGAGGCTACACCTTC. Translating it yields CSVPGTGRGGYTF.